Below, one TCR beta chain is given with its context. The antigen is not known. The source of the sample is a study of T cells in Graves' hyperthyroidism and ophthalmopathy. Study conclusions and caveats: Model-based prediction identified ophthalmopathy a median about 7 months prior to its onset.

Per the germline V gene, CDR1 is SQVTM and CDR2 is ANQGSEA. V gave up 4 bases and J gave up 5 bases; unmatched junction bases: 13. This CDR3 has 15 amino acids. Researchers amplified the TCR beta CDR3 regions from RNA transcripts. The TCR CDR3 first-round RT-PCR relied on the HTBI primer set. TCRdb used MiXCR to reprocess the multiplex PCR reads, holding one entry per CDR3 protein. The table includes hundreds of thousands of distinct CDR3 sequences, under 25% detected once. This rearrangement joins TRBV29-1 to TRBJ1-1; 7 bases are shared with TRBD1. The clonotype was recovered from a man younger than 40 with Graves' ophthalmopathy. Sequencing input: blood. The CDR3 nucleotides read TGCAGCGTTGCGTACAGACTCTCAGGGGGAACTGAAGCTTTCTTT. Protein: CSVAYRLSGGTEAFF.